The next 5 T cell receptor beta chains were all read from a single sample in a study of Ad26.COV2.S vaccination and SARS-CoV-2 variants. The repertoire was sequenced with immunoSEQ multiplex PCR; TCRdb's copy has only in-frame clones and lacks some. Among 250,000 or so clones listed, 87% were seen once. The treatment: around 19 received Ad26.COV2.S at low or high dose, single or two shots; 5 received placebo; per-sample allocation not given. Material that was analyzed had been drawn on day 63 after the first vaccine or placebo injection. The sample here was peripheral blood, taken in a trial of Ad26.COV2.S vaccine versus placebo. These receptors were collected from a person between 18 and 60 years old who received the Ad26.COV2.S COVID-19 vaccine or a placebo.

Worth noting for this clone: Other DNA sequences in this sample translate to the same CDR3. The chain links TRBV5-6 to TRBJ1-2, with no clear D. Trimming shortened V by 0 bases and J by 0 bases, and 6 bases separated the two germline ends. The germline V gene encodes CDR1 SGHDT and CDR2 YYEEEE. CDR3 length: 14 residues. The DNA of the CDR3 is TGTGCCAGCAGCTTGGGGGGTTCTAACTATGGCTACACCTTC. It yields the protein CASSLGGSNYGYTF.

This rearrangement joins TRBV10-3 to TRBJ1-1; no definite D call. The CDR3 consists of 11 residues. Germline lookup yields CDR1 ENHRY and CDR2 SYGVKD. V was trimmed by 8 bases and J by 5 bases, leaving 9 bases between them. DNA for the CDR3: TGTGCCATCCGAATAAAGACTGAAGCTTTCTTT. This sequence encodes CAIRIKTEAFF.

The V gene is TRBV4-3, the J gene TRBJ1-6; no definite D call. Trimming took off 0 bases at V and 4 bases at J, with 10 bases between the two ends. Germline lookup yields CDR1 LGHNA and CDR2 YSLEER. This CDR3 region has 16 residues. DNA for the CDR3: TGCGCCAGCAGCCAAGAAAGGTCGGTTTATAATTCACCCCTCCACTTT. Its protein is CASSQERSVYNSPLHF.

The V and J genes are TRBV5-5 and TRBJ1-3; maybe TRBD1 (6 bases). Germline CDR1 is SGHKS and CDR2 is YYEKEE (reference sequence). Trimming removed 5 bases from V and 3 bases from J, with 15 bases in between. The CDR3 runs to 15 residues. CDR3 DNA sequence: TGTGCCAGCAGGACAGGCTTCGTAGGTGGAAACACCATATATTTT. Translated: CASRTGFVGGNTIYF.

The V and J genes are TRBV9 and TRBJ2-3; 8 bases line up with TRBD2. The J segment lost 4 bases and the V segment lost 0 bases, leaving 10 bases of the junction unmatched. The CDR3 is 17 residues long. Germline V CDR1 and CDR2: SGDLS, YYNGEE. The CDR3 here is CASSVDLDSGAADTQYF. The CDR3 DNA reads TGTGCCAGCAGCGTAGACCTTGATAGCGGGGCCGCAGATACGCAGTATTTT.